The entry that follows covers one TCR beta chain sequence. Repertoires were generated with immunoSEQ multiplex PCR, while TCRdb's copy carries only in-frame clones and drops some. The data contain fewer than 300,000 clones, approximately 90% of them singletons. This entry comes from a study of blood T cell repertoires in COVID-19. The trim removed 5 bases at V and 5 bases at J, leaving 17 bases unmatched. There are 18 residues in the CDR3. CDR1 and CDR2 from the germline V gene are LNHDA and SQIVND (reference sequence). Material: peripheral blood. The V gene is TRBV19, the J gene TRBJ2-1; the match to TRBD2 covers 8 bases. This sequence was found in a woman aged 45 to 65 with COVID-19, enrolled during active disease. The CDR3 is CASSPPTTSGVYHNEQFF. For the CDR3, the DNA is TGTGCCAGTAGTCCTCCTACAACTAGCGGAGTTTATCACAATGAGCAGTTCTTC.